The T cell receptor (beta chain) under discussion was sequenced for a study of shared clonotypes between healthy human individuals. Study-level background: Each donor contributed plates that comprised three CD4 naive, three CD4 memory, two CD8 naive and one CD8 memory.

V lost 0 bases and J lost 5; bases outside the gene matches: 10. Germline CDR1 is SGHRS and CDR2 is YFSETQ. This CDR3 is 16 amino acids long. In its sample, this clone was seen a few times. In the original workflow: Filtering differed since immunoSEQ provided only junctions, with no quality scores. TCRdb's table, derived via immunoSEQ multiplex PCR, lists solely in-frame clones and lacks some. The DNA gave D and trimming, while V, J and clone size come from that table. The table shows some 1 million clones, with roughly 80% occurring only once. The source material was memory CD4+ T cells sorted from blood. The subset here: CD45RA-negative fraction. V usage is TRBV5-1 and J usage is TRBJ2-7; 8 bases line up with TRBD1. The clonotype was recovered from a young man in good health. Written as DNA, the CDR3 is TGCGCCAGCAGCTTGGGGGGTGGACAGGGAGTCCACGAGCAGTACTTC. Protein: CASSLGGGQGVHEQYF.